This is a list of T cell receptor beta chains from one sample in a study of blood T cells in healthy people across ages. TCRdb re-called the 5' RACE reads with MiXCR, one entry per CDR3 protein. This table holds over 600,000 distinct CDR3 sequences, 35% to 50% found once. The sample was blood. The source is a man older than 75 in good health. CDR3s include the opening cysteine and the closing phenylalanine or tryptophan. D genes are given only for firm matches.

v_gene	j_gene	d_gene	CDR3aa
TRBV29-1	TRBJ2-5	TRBD2	CSVELPSGETQYF
TRBV6-2/TRBV6-3	TRBJ2-1	NA	CASSYAGGSYNEQFF
TRBV7-2	TRBJ2-7	NA	CASGRGSPYEQYF
TRBV29-1	TRBJ2-7	NA	CSVRDSYEQYF
TRBV7-9	NA	NA	CASSPQGVNEQYF
TRBV20-1	TRBJ2-1	TRBD2	CSVVAGGGSYNEQFF
TRBV15	TRBJ2-1	NA	CATSRETLDSNQFF
TRBV10-3	TRBJ1-1	NA	CAISSSENTEAFF
TRBV24-1	TRBJ2-3	TRBD2	CATSDSTSGRIYTQYF
TRBV20-1	TRBJ2-1	NA	CSALMTGRQYNEQFF
TRBV6-5	TRBJ2-1	NA	CASSPRGRYNEQFF
TRBV9	TRBJ2-1	TRBD1	CASSVASGQGVNEQFF
TRBV27	TRBJ2-3	NA	CASSFTPSDTQYF
TRBV11-2	TRBJ2-5	NA	CASSLDPGGETQYF
TRBV9	TRBJ2-1	NA	CASSVDAHRAYNEQFF
TRBV18	TRBJ2-1	NA	CASSPRGPTYEQFF
TRBV20-1	TRBJ2-4	TRBD1	CSASAGKGANIQYF
TRBV2	TRBJ2-1	NA	CASSEEREAYSEQFF
TRBV6-6	TRBJ2-3	NA	CASSYSRPDSTDAQYF
TRBV4-2	TRBJ1-1	NA	CASSQDNRALRAFF
TRBV14	TRBJ2-3	TRBD2	CASSPLAGRGTDTQYF
TRBV6-2/TRBV6-3	TRBJ1-5	NA	CASSSGDGNQPQHF
TRBV5-1	TRBJ2-4	NA	CASSLGDAGPLREQYF
TRBV6-2/TRBV6-3	TRBJ2-5	NA	CASSVRETQYF
TRBV5-1	TRBJ1-2	NA	CASSLRPDNGYTF
TRBV20-1	TRBJ1-6	NA	CSARDLWGNNSPLHF
TRBV7-2	TRBJ1-6	NA	CASSSPGGRINSPLHF
TRBV10-2	NA	NA	CASMPYEQYF
TRBV20-1	TRBJ2-3	TRBD2	CSSYSGGGTQYF
TRBV21-1	TRBJ1-4	NA	CASSFRDSGNEKLFF
TRBV20-1	TRBJ1-2	NA	CSAREWAASGGYTF
TRBV20-1	TRBJ2-5	TRBD2	CSARGLADMYQETQYF
TRBV6-1	TRBJ1-2	TRBD1	CASSEARTGGYGYTF
TRBV6-2/TRBV6-3	TRBJ2-1	TRBD2	CASSPFGLADNNEQFF
TRBV30	TRBJ2-5	TRBD1	CAGGQRETQYF
TRBV10-3	TRBJ2-3	TRBD2	CAISASSGERVDTQYF
TRBV11-2	TRBJ1-4	NA	CASRGFTNEKLFF
TRBV27	TRBJ2-4	NA	CASSPSIDGTNKGNYERYF